This entry lists 16 T cell receptor beta chains sequenced from one sample in a study of immune characterization of retroperitoneal liposarcoma. TCRdb reanalysed the PCR reads using MiXCR and keeps one entry per CDR3 protein. This sample has 1,500 to 2,000 distinct CDR3 sequences, with about 39% found just once. Specimen: tumor tissue. The origin of the receptors is a female donor with retroperitoneal liposarcoma.

This chain connects TRBV25-1 to TRBJ2-1, with D possibly called TRBD1 or TRBD2 (5 bases each). Germline V gives CDR1 MGHDK, CDR2 SYGVNS. This CDR3 is 16 amino acids long. Trimming left V 4 bases short and J 6 bases short, with 19 bases between. For the CDR3, the DNA is TGTGCCAGCAGTGCCTCGACCGGGGCCGACTTCAATGAGCAGTTCTTC. Protein product: CASSASTGADFNEQFF.

V and J are TRBV6-1 and TRBJ2-1, with 7 bases identical to TRBD2. The assigned J gene may be wrong: the sequence end matches TRBJ2-7 better. The CDR3 totals 15 residues. CDR1 is MNHNS and CDR2 is SASEGT in the germline V gene. The CDR3 is CASSGTLGLVIEQYF. The CDR3 region has the DNA TGTGCCAGCAGTGGGACACTTGGACTAGTGATCGAGCAGTACTTC.

The chain combines TRBV7-2 with TRBJ2-1, with D possibly called TRBD1 or TRBD2 (5 bases each). Looked up from germline, CDR1 is SGHTA and CDR2 is FQGNSA. The CDR3 is 15 residues long. Trimming removed 1 base at V and 6 bases at J, with 13 bases between. The CDR3 DNA reads TGTGCCAGCAGCTTAGAGAGAGGGGTAAGCAATGAGCAGTTCTTC. Protein product: CASSLERGVSNEQFF.

This clonotype is deemed large. V and J are TRBV7-2 and TRBJ2-5; no firm D call. The CDR3 runs to 16 residues. Germline V gene data show CDR1 as SGHTA and CDR2 as FQGNSA. V shed 1 base and J shed 5 bases, with 17 bases lying between them. CDR3 DNA sequence: TGTGCCAGCAGCTTAGAGAGCGTAGTGGTCTGGGAGACCCAGTACTTC. It is translated as CASSLESVVVWETQYF.

The V call is TRBV6-1, the J call TRBJ2-1; D is undetermined. The last part of the DNA fits TRBJ2-7 better; the J call may be wrong. Germline CDR1 and CDR2: MNHNS and SASEGT. The CDR3 contains 13 residues. CDR3 residues: CASIVDHPYEQYF. The CDR3 region has the DNA TGTGCCAGCATTGTGGACCACCCCTACGAGCAGTACTTC.

This clonotype is labeled as large. This rearrangement joins TRBV6-1 to TRBJ1-4, with D perhaps matching TRBD1 (5 bases). The CDR3 extends over 16 amino acids. CDR1 and CDR2 from the germline V gene are MNHNS and SASEGT. V gave up 2 bases and J gave up 5 bases, with 15 bases separating them. For the CDR3, the DNA is TGTGCCAGCAGTGAATTCGGGGGGGGGTTAAATGAAAAACTGTTTTTT. Protein: CASSEFGGGLNEKLFF.

The rearrangement joins TRBV6-6 to TRBJ2-1; D uncertain. Trimming stripped 0 bases from V and 5 bases from J, with 11 bases between. The CDR3 is 15 amino acids. CDR1 is MNHNY and CDR2 is SVGAGI in the germline V gene (reference sequence). CDR3 residues: CASSYSARANNEQFF. In nucleotides, the CDR3 is TGTGCCAGCAGTTACTCGGCTAGAGCGAACAATGAGCAGTTCTTC.

V and J are TRBV27 and TRBJ2-1; the match to TRBD2 covers 9 bases. The J call may not be correct, given that the DNA end is closer to TRBJ2-7. The CDR3 is 14 amino acids. Germline V gives CDR1 MNHEY, CDR2 SMNVEV (reference sequence). CDR3 amino acids: CASGSKRGAYEQYF. CDR3 sequence (DNA): TGTGCCAGCGGCTCCAAGCGGGGGGCGTACGAGCAGTACTTC.

Judged by abundance, this clonotype is large (0.1 to 1%). This rearrangement joins TRBV10-3 to TRBJ1-1, with 7 positions matching TRBD1. The V gene's germline CDR1 is ENHRY and CDR2 SYGVKD. The CDR3 extends over 15 amino acids. The junction had 11 bases not matched to a gene; V was cut back by 10 bases and J by 0 bases. In nucleotides, the CDR3 is TGTGCCACCCTTAGGACAGGCACTTTGAACACTGAAGCTTTCTTT. Protein: CATLRTGTLNTEAFF.

The rearrangement joins TRBV7-3 to TRBJ2-3; no definite D call. The ends were cut back, 8 bases at V and 1 base at J, with 7 bases in the middle. CDR1 SGHTA and CDR2 FQGTGA come from the germline V gene. The CDR3 covers 12 residues. CDR3 residues: CASARRTDTQYF. The CDR3 DNA is TGTGCCAGCGCTCGGCGCACAGATACGCAGTATTTT.

The chain links TRBV10-2 to TRBJ2-3; tentatively, D is TRBD1 (6 bases). The V and J ends lost 6 bases and 3 bases respectively, with 13 bases between them. The V gene's germline CDR1 is WSHSY and CDR2 SAAADI. The CDR3 is 14 residues long. The CDR3 bases are TGCGCCAGCAGCTTGGACGGGACAACAGATACGCAGTATTTT. Amino acids: CASSLDGTTDTQYF.

V and J are TRBV6-1 and TRBJ1-6; D unresolved. There are 14 residues in the CDR3. The germline V gene encodes CDR1 MNHNS and CDR2 SASEGT. V shed 1 base and J shed 9 bases, with 10 bases lying between them. The CDR3 sequence is CASSEEGWSSPLHF. The CDR3 DNA reads TGTGCCAGCAGTGAAGAGGGTTGGAGTTCACCCCTCCACTTT.

The chain links TRBV6-1 to TRBJ2-2; D not resolved. From germline, CDR1 is MNHNS and CDR2 SASEGT. V was clipped by 5 bases and J by 5 bases, with 24 bases between them. CDR3 length equals 18 residues. The CDR3 sequence: CASSHRASPRLRTGELFF. CDR3 DNA: TGTGCCAGCAGTCACCGGGCTTCACCACGGTTGAGAACCGGGGAGCTGTTTTTT.

The rearrangement links TRBV6-5 to TRBJ1-2, with D hard to call. V was shortened by 0 bases and J by 5 bases, with 4 bases between the two germline ends. CDR3 length: 12 amino acids. CDR1 is MNHEY and CDR2 is SVGAGI in the germline V gene. CDR3 region: CASSYSGYGYTF. For the CDR3, the DNA is TGTGCCAGCAGTTACTCCGGTTATGGCTACACCTTC.

The chain carries TRBV4-1 and TRBJ2-5; D gene ambiguous. The DNA matches TRBJ2-7 better at its end, which makes the J call doubtful. The germline V gene has CDR1 MGHRA and CDR2 YSYEKL. CDR3 length equals 14 residues. The CDR3 DNA sequence: TGCGCCAGCAGCCAAGGTGAACCTCCCTACGAGCAGTACTTC. Translating gives CASSQGEPPYEQYF.

By sample share, this clonotype is large. The chain links TRBV6-1 to TRBJ2-5; D not resolved. CDR1 is MNHNS, CDR2 SASEGT, per germline. The CDR3 contains 14 residues. The V end lost 4 bases, the J end lost 1 base, and 10 bases lay between the germline ends. The CDR3 loop reads CASSVGSGQETQYF. For the CDR3, the DNA is TGTGCCAGCAGTGTAGGGTCAGGCCAAGAGACCCAGTACTTC.